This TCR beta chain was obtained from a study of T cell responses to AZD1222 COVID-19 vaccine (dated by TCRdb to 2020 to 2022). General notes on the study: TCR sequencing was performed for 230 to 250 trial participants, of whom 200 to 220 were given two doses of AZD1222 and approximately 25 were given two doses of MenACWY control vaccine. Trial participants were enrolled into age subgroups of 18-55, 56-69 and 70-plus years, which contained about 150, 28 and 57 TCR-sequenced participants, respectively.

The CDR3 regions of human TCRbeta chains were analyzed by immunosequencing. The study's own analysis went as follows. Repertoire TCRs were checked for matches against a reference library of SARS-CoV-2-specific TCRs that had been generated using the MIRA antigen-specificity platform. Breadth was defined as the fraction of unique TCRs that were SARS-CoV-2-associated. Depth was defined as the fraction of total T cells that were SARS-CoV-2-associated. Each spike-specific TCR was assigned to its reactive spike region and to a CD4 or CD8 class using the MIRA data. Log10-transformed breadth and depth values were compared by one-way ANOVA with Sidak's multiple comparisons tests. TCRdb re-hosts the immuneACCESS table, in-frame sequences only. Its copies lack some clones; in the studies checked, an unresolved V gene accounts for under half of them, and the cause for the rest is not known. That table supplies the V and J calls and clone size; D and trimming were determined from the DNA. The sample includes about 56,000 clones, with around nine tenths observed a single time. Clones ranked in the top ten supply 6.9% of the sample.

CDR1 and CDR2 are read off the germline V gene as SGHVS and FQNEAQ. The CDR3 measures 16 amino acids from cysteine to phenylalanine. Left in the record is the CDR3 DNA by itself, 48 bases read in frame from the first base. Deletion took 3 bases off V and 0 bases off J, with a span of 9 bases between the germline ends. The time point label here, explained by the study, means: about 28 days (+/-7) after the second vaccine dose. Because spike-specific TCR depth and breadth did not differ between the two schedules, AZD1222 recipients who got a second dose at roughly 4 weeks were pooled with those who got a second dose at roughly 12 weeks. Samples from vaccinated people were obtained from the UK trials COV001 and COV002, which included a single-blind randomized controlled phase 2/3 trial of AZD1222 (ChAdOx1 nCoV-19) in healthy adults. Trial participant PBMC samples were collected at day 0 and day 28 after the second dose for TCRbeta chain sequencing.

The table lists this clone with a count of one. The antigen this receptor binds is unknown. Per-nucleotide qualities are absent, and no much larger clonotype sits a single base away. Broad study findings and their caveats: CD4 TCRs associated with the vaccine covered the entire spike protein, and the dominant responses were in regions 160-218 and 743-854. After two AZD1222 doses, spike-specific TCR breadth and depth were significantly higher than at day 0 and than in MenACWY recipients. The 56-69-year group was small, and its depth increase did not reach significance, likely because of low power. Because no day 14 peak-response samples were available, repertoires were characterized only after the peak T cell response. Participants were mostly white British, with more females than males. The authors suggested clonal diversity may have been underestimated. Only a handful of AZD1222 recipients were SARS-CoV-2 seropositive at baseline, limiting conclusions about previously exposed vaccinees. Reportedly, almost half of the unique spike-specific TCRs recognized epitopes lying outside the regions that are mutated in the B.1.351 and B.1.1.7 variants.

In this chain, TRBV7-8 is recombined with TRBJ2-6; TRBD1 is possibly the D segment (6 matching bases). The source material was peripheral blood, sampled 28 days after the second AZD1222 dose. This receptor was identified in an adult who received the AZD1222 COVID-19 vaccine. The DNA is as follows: TGTGCCAGCAGCTTCCAGGGGAGCTCTGGGGCCAACGTCCTGACTTTC. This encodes CASSFQGSSGANVLTF.